This T cell receptor beta chain was recorded in a study of blood T cell repertoires in COVID-19. Whole-study context: Samples taken during acute and convalescent COVID-19 were collected in the United States, Italy and Spain.

Data came from immunoSEQ multiplex PCR; TCRdb stores just in-frame clones and leaves some out. The data show more than 95,000 clones, with 85% seen just once and over 25% held by the top ten. V was trimmed by 1 base and J by 6 bases, leaving 16 bases between them. The CDR3 extends over 16 amino acids. Germline loops: CDR1 MGHRA, CDR2 YSYEKL. V usage is TRBV4-1 and J usage is TRBJ1-5; D uncertain. The TCR originated in a woman older than 75 with acute or convalescent COVID-19. Sequenced sample: peripheral blood. CDR3 in DNA: TGCGCCAGCAGCCAAGGTTCTGGAGGGCGGGGTCAGCCCCAGCATTTT. Amino acids: CASSQGSGGRGQPQHF.